Included here is one T cell receptor (beta chain) sequence, with context. The antigen remains undetermined. The CDR3 consists of 14 residues. The V and J ends lost 9 bases and 4 bases respectively, with 16 bases between them. Germline V CDR1 and CDR2: LNHDA, SQIVND (reference sequence). Clones were read by immunoSEQ multiplex PCR, and TCRdb kept only the in-frame ones, dropping some. This table has 150,000 to 160,000 clones, over 90% appearing once. This sample is part of a study of T cell responses to AZD1222 COVID-19 vaccine. Study-level points and caveats: Targets within unmutated variant regions were reportedly found for nearly half of spike-specific TCRs. There were repertoire samples only from the period after the peak T cell response.

The study pooled second doses at about 4 or about 12 weeks. The rearrangement links TRBV19 to TRBJ1-3; D gene uncertain. The TCR was taken from an adult who received the AZD1222 COVID-19 vaccine. The sequencing here drew on peripheral blood, taken 28 days after the second AZD1222 dose. CDR3 bases: TGTGCCAGCGTTCCGCAGGTTATGGGAAACACCATATATTTT. It is translated as CASVPQVMGNTIYF.